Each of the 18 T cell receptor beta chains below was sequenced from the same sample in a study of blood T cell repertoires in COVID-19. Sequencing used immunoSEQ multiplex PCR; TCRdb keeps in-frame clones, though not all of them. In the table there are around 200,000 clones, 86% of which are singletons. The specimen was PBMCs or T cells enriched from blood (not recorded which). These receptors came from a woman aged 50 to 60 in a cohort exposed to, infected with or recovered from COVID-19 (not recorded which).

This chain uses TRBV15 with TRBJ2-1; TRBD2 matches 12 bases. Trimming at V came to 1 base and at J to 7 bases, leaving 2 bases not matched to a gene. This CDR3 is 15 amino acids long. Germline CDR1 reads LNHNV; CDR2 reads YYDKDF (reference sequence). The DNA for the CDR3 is TGTGCCACCAGCAGAGCTAGCGGGGGGGCTAATGAGCAGTTCTTC. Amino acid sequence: CATSRASGGANEQFF.

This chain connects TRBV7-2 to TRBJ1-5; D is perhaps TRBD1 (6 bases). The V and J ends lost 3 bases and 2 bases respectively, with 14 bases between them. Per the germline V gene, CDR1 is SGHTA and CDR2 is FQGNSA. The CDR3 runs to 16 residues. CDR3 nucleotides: TGTGCCAGCAGCTTGGGGGGGGGCACTGGCAATCAGCCCCAGCATTTT. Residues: CASSLGGGTGNQPQHF.

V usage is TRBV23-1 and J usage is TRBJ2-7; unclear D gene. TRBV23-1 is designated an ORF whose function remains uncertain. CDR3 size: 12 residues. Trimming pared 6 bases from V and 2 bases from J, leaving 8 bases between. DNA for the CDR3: TGCGCCAGCAGGACTCGGGCCTACGAGCAGTACTTC. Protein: CASRTRAYEQYF.

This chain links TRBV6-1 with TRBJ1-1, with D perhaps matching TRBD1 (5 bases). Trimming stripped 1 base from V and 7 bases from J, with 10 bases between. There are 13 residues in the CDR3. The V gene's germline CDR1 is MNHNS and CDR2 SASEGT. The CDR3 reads CASSEVSGVEAFF. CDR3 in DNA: TGTGCCAGCAGTGAAGTTTCGGGGGTTGAAGCTTTCTTT.

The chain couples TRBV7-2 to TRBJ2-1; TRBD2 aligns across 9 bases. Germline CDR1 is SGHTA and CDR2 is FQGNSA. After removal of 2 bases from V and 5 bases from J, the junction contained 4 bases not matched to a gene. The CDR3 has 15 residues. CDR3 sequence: CASSLSGGYHNEQFF. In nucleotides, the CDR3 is TGTGCCAGCAGCTTAAGCGGGGGGTATCACAATGAGCAGTTCTTC.

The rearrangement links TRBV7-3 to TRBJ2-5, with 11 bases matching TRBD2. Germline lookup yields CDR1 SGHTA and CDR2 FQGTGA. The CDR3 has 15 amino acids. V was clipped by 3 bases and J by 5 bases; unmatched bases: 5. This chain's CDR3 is CASSFIAGGLETQYF. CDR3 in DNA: TGTGCCAGCAGCTTCATAGCGGGGGGGCTGGAGACCCAGTACTTC.

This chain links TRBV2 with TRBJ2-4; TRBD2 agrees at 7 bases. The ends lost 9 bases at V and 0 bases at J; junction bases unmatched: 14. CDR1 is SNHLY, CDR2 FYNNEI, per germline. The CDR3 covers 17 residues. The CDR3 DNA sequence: TGTGCCAGTAGAGGGCGGGGGTACCAGGAAGCCAAAAACATTCAGTACTTC. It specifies CASRGRGYQEAKNIQYF.

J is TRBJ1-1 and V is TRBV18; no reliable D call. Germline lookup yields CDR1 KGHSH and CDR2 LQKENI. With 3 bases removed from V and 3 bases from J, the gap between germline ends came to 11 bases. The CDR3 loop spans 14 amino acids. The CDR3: CASSPRARDTEAFF. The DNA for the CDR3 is TGTGCCAGCTCACCTAGGGCGCGGGACACTGAAGCTTTCTTT. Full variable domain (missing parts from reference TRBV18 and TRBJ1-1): NAGVMQNPRHLVRRRGQEARLRCSPMKGHSHVYWYRQLPEEGLKFMVYLQKENIIDESGMPKERFSAEFPKEGPSILRIQQVVRGDSAAYFCASSPRARDTEAFFGQGTRLTVV.

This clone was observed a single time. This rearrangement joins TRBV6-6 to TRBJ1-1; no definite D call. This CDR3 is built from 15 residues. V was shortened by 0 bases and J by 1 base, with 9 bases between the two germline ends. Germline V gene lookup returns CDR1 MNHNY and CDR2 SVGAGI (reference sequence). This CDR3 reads CASSYSMEGNTEAFF. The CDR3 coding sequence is TGTGCCAGCAGTTACTCGATGGAGGGGAACACTGAAGCTTTCTTT.

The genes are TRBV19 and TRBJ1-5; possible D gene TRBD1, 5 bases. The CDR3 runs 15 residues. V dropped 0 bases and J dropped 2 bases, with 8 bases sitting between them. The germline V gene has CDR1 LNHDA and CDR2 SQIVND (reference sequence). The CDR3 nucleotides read TGTGCCAGTAGTATAGACAGGGATGGCAATCAGCCCCAGCATTTT. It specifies CASSIDRDGNQPQHF.

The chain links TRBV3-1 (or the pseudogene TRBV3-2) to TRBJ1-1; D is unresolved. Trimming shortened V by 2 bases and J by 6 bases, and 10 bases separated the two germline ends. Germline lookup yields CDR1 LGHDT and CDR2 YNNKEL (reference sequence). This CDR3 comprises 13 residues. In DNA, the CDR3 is TGTGCCAGCAGCCAACTATCATCTGCTGAAGCTTTCTTT. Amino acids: CASSQLSSAEAFF.

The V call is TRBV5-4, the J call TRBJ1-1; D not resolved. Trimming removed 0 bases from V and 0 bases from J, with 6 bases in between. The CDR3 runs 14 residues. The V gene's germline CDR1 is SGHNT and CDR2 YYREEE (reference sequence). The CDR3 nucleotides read TGTGCCAGCAGCTTGGGTGTCTTGAACACTGAAGCTTTCTTT. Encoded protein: CASSLGVLNTEAFF.

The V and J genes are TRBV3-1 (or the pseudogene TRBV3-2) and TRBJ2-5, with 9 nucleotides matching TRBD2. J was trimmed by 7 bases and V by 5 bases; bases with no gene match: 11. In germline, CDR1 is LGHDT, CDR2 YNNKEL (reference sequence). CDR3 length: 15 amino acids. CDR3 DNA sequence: TGTGCCAGCAGCGATGCTAGCGGGGCCCGGGGGACCCAGTACTTC. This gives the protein CASSDASGARGTQYF.

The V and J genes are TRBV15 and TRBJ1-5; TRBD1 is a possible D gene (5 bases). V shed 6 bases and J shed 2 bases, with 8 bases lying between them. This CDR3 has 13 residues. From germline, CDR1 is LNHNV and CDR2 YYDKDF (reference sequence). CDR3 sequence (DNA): TGTGCCACCAGTGGGGGGGGCAATCAGCCCCAGCATTTT. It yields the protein CATSGGGNQPQHF. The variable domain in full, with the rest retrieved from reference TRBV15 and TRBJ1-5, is DAMVIQNPRYQVTQFGKPVTLSCSQTLNHNVMYWYQQKSSQAPKLLFHYYDKDFNNEADTPDNFQSRRPNTSFCFLDIRSPGLGDTAMYLCATSGGGNQPQHFGDGTRLSIL.

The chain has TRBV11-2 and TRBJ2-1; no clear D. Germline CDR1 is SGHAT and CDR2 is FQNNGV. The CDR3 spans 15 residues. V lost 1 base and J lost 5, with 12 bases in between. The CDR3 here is CASSLGAGTHNEQFF. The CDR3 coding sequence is TGTGCCAGCAGCTTAGGGGCAGGTACACACAATGAGCAGTTCTTC.

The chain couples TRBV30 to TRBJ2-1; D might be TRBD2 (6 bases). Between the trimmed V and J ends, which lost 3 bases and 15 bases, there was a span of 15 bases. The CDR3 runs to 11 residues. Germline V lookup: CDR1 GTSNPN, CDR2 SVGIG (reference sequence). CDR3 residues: CAWSPLEGPFF. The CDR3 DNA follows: TGTGCCTGGAGCCCCTTGGAGGGTCCGTTCTTC. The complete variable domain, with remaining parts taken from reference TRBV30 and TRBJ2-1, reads SQTIHQWPATLVQPVGSPLSLECTVEGTSNPNLYWYRQAAGRGLQLLFYSVGIGQISSEVPQNLSASRPQDRQFILSSKKLLLSDSGFYLCAWSPLEGPFFGPGTRLTVL.

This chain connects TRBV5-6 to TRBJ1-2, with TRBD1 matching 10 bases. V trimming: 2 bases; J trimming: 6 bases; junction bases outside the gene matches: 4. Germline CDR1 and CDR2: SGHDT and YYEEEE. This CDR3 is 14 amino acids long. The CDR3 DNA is TGTGCCAGCAGCTTTAAGACAGGGGGCAATGGCTACACCTTC. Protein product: CASSFKTGGNGYTF.

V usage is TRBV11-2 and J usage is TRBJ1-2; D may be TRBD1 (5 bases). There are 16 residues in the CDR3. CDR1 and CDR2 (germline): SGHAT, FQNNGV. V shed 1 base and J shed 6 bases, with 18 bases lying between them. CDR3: CASSLVSRDWSNGYTF. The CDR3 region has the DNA TGTGCCAGCAGCTTAGTATCCCGGGACTGGTCGAATGGCTACACCTTC.